Detailed here is one T cell receptor (beta chain). The data were taken from a study of PD-1 blockade in classical Hodgkin lymphoma. Sequencing was performed with immunoSEQ multiplex PCR; in TCRdb, only in-frame clones are kept and a portion is missing. Of around 15,000 clones in the sample, roughly nine tenths were seen once. Per the germline V gene, CDR1 is MDHEN and CDR2 is SYDVKM. The CDR3 consists of 16 residues. The V gene lost 7 bases and the J gene lost 0 bases, with 16 bases spanning the gap. Time point of the sample: cycle 4 day 1 (C4D1), after more than 5 weeks of nivolumab. Each of the patients experienced relapse following autologous stem cell transplantation, and their brentuximab vedotin exposure differed. By magnetic negative selection, CD8+ T cells were isolated from the thawed PBMCs.

This sequence was found in a human donor with classical Hodgkin lymphoma. The V and J genes are TRBV28 and TRBJ1-5; D ambiguous. This specimen was CD8+ T cells from blood, taken before the fourth cycle of nivolumab. CDR3 DNA sequence: TGTGCCAGCAACGAACTTGGCAGAGATAGCAATCAGCCCCAGCATTTT. Translated, it gives CASNELGRDSNQPQHF.